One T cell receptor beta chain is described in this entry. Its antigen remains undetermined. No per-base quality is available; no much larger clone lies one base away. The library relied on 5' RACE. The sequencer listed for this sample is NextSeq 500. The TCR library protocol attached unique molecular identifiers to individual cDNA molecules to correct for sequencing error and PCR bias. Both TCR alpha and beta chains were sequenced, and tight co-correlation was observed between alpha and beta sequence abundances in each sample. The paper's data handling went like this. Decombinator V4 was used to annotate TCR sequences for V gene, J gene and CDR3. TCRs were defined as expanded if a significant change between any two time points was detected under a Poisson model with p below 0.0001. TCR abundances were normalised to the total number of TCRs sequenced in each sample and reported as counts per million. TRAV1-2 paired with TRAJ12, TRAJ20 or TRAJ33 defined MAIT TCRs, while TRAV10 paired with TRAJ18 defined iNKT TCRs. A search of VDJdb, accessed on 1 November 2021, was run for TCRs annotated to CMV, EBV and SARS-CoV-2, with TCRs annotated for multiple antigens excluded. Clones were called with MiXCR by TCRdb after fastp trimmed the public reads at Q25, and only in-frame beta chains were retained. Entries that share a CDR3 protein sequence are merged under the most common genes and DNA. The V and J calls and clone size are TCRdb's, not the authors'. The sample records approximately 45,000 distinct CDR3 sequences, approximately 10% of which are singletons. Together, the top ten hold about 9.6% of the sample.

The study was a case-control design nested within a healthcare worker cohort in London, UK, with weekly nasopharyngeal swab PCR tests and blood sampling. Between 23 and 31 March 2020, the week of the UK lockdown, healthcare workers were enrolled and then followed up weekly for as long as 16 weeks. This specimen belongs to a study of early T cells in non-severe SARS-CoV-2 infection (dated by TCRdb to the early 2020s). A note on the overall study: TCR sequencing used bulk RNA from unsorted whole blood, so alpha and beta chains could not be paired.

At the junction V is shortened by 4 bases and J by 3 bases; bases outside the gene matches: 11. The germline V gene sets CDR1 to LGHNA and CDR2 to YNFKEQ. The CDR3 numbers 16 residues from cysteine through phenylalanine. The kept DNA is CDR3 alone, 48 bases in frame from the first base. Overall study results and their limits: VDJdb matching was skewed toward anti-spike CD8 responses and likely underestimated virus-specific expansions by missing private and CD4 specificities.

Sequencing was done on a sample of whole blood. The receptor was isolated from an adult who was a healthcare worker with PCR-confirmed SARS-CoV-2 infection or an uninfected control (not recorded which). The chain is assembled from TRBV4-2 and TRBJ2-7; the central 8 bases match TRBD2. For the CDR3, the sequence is CASSPARGRGDYEQYF. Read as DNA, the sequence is TGTGCCAGCAGCCCCGCGCGGGGGCGGGGGGACTACGAGCAGTACTTC.